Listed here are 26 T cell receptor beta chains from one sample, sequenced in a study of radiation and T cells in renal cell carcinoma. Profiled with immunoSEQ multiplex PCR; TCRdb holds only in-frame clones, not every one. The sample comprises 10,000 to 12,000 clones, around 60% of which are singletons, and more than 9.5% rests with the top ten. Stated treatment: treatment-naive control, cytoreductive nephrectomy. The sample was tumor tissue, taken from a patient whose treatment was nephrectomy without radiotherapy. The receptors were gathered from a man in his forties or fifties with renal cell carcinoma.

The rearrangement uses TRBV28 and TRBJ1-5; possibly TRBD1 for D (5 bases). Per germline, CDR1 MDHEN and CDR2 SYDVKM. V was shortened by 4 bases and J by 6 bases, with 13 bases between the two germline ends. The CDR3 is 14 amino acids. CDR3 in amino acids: CASSWQAGSQPQHF. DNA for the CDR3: TGTGCCAGCAGTTGGCAGGCAGGGAGTCAGCCCCAGCATTTT.

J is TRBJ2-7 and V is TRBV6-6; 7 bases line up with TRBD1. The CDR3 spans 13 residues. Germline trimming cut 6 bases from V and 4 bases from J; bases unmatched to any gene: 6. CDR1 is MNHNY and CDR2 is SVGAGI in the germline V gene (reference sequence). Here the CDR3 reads CASSPQGMYEQYF. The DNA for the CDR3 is TGTGCCAGCAGCCCACAGGGGATGTACGAGCAGTACTTC.

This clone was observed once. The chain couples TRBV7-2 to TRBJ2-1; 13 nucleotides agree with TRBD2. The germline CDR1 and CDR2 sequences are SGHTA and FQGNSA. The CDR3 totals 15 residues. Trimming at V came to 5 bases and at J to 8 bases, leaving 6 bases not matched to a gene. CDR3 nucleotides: TGTGCCAGCAGCCTGACTAGCGGGAGGCTGGATGAGCAGTTCTTC. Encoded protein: CASSLTSGRLDEQFF.

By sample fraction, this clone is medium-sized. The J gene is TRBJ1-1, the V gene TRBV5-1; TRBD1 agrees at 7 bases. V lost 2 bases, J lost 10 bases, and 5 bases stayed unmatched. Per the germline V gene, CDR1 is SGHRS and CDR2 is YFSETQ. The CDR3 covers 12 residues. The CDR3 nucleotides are TGCGCCAGCAGCTTAGACAGGGAAGGAGCTTTCTTT. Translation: CASSLDREGAFF.

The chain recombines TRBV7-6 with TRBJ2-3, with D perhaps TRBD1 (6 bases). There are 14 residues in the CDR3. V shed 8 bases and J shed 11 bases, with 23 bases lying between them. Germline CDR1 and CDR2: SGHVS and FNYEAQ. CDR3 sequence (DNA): TGTGCCAGCGCAAGAGGCAGGGGCCCTTTAGGGCAGTATTTT. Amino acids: CASARGRGPLGQYF.

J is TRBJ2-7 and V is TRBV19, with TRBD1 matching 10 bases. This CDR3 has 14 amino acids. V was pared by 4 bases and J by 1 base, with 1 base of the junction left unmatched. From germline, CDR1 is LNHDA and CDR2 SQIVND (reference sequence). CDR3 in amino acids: CASSRTGGSYEQYF. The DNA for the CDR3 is TGTGCCAGTAGTAGGACAGGGGGTTCCTACGAGCAGTACTTC.

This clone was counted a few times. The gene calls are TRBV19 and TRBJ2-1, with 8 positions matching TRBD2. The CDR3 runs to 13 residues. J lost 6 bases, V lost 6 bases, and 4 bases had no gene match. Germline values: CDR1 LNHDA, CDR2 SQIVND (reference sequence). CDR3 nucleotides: TGTGCCAGTAGGGGCGGGACTAGCAATGAGCAGTTCTTC. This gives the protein CASRGGTSNEQFF. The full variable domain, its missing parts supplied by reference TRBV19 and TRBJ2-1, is DGGITQSPKYLFRKEGQNVTLSCEQNLNHDAMYWYRQDPGQGLRLIYYSQIVNDFQKGDIAEGYSVSREKKESFPLTVTSAQKNPTAFYLCASRGGTSNEQFFGPGTRLTVL.

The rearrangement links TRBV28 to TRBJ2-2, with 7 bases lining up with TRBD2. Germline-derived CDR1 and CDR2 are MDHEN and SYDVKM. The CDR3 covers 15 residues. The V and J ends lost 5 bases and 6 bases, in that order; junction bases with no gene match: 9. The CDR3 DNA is TGTGCCAGCAGTCCCTGGGGGGGGGACGCCGGGGAGCTGTTTTTT. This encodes CASSPWGGDAGELFF.

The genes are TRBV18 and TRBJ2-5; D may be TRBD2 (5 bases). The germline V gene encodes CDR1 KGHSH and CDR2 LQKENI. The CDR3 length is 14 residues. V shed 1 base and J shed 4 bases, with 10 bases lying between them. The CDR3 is CASSPLDSAETQYF. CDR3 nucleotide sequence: TGTGCCAGCTCACCACTGGACTCTGCAGAGACCCAGTACTTC.

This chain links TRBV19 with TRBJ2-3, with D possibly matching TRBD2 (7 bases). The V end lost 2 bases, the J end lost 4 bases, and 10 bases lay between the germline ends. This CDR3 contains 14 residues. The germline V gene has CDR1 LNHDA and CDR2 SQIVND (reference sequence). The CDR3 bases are TGTGCCAGTAGTATAACAGGGAGGGCAGATACGCAGTATTTT. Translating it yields CASSITGRADTQYF.

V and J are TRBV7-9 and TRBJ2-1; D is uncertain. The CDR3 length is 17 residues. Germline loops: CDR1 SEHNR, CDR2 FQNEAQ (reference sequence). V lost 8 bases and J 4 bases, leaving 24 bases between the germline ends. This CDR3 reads CASGPKTTLKIYNEQFF. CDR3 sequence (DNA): TGTGCCAGCGGCCCAAAAACGACCCTTAAAATTTACAATGAGCAGTTCTTC.

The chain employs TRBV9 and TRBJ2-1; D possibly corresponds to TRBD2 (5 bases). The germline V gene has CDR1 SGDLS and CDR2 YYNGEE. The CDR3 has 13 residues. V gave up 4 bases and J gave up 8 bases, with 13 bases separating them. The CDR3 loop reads CASSPPYGDEQFF. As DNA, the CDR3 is TGTGCCAGCAGCCCCCCTTACGGGGATGAGCAGTTCTTC. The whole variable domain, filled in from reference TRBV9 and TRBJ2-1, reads DSGVTQTPKHLITATGQRVTLRCSPRSGDLSVYWYQQSLDQGLQFLIQYYNGEERAKGNILERFSAQQFPDLHSELNLSSLELGDSALYFCASSPPYGDEQFFGPGTRLTVL.

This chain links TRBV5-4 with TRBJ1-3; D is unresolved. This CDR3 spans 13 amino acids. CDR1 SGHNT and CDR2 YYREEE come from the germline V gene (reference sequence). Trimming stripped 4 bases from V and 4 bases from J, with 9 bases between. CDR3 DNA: TGTGCCAGCAGCGTCGACCCGGGAAACACCATATATTTT. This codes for CASSVDPGNTIYF.

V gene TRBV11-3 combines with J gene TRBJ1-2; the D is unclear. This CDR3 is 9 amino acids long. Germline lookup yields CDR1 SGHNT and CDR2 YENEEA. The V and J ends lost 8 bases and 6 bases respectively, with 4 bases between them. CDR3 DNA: TGTGCCAGCGGAGATGGCTACACCTTC. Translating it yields CASGDGYTF.

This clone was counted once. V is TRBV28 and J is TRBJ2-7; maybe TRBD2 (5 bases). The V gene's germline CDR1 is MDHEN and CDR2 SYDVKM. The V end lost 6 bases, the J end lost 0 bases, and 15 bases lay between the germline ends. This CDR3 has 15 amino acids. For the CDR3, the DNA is TGTGCCAGCAGGGAGCCGGACTCCCTCTCCTACGAGCAGTACTTC. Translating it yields CASREPDSLSYEQYF.

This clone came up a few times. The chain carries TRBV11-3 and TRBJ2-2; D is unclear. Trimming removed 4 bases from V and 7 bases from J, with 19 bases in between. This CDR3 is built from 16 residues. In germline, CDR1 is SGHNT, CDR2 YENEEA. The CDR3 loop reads CASSSKVLSYGGELFF. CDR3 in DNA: TGTGCCAGCAGCTCCAAGGTCCTGTCCTATGGCGGGGAGCTGTTTTTT.

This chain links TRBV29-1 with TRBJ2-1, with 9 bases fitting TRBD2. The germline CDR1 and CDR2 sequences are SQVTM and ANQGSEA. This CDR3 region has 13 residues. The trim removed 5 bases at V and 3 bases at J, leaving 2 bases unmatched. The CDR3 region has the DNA TGCAGCGTTAAGACTAGCGGCTACAATGAGCAGTTCTTC. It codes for CSVKTSGYNEQFF.

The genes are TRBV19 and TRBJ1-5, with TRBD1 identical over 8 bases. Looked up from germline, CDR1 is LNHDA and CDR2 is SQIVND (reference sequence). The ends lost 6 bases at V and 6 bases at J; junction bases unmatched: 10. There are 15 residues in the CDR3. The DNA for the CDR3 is TGTGCCAGTAGCTCTACCAGGACAGGGTTTCAGCCCCAGCATTTT. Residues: CASSSTRTGFQPQHF.

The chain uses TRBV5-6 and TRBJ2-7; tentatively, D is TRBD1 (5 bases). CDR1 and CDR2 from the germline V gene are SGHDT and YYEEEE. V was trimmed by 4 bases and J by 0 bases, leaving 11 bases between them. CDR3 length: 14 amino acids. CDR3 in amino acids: CASSEMTDSYEQYF. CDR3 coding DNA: TGTGCCAGCAGCGAAATGACAGACTCCTACGAGCAGTACTTC.

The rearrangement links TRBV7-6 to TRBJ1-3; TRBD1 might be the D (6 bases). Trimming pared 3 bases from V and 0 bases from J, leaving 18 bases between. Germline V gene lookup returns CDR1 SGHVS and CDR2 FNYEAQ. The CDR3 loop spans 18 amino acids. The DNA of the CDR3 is TGTGCCAGCAGCTTGGGGGCCGAGGGGTCCTACTCTGGAAACACCATATATTTT. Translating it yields CASSLGAEGSYSGNTIYF. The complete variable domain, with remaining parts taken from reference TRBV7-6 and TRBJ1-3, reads GAGVSQSPRYKVTKRGQDVALRCDPISGHVSLYWYRQALGQGPEFLTYFNYEAQQDKSGLPNDRFSAERPEGSISTLTIQRTEQRDSAMYRCASSLGAEGSYSGNTIYFGEGSWLTVV.

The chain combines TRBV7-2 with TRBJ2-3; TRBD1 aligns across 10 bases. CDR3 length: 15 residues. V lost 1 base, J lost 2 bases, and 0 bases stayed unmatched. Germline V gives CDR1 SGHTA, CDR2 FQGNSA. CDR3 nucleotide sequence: TGTGCCAGCAGCTTAGGACAGGGGGCCACAGATACGCAGTATTTT. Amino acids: CASSLGQGATDTQYF.

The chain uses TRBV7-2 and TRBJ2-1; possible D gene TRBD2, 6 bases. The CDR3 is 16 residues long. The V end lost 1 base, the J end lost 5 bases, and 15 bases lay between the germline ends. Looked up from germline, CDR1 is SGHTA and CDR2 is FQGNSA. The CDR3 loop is CASSLVVSGADNEQFF. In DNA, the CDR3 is TGTGCCAGCAGCTTAGTTGTTAGCGGAGCCGACAATGAGCAGTTCTTC.

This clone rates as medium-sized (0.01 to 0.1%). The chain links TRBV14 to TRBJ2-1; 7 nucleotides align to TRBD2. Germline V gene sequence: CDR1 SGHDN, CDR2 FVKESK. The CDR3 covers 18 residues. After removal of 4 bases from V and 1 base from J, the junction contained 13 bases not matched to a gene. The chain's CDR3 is CASSPHRREGRSYNEQFF. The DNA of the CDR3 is TGTGCCAGCAGCCCCCACAGGAGGGAGGGGAGGTCCTACAATGAGCAGTTCTTC.

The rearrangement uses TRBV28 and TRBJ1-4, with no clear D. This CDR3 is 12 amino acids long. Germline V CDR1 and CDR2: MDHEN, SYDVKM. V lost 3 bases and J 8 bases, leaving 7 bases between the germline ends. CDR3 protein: CASSFRREKLFF. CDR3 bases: TGTGCCAGCAGTTTCAGGAGGGAAAAACTGTTTTTT. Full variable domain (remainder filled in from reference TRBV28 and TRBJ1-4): DVKVTQSSRYLVKRTGEKVFLECVQDMDHENMFWYRQDPGLGLRLIYFSYDVKMKEKGDIPEGYSVSREKKERFSLILESASTNQTSMYLCASSFRREKLFFGSGTQLSVL.

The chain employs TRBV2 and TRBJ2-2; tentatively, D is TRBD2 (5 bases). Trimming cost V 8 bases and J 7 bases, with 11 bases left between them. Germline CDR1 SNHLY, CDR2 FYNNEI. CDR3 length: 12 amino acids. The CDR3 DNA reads TGTGCCAGCGGGCCTGAGGGCGGGGAGCTGTTTTTT. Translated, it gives CASGPEGGELFF.

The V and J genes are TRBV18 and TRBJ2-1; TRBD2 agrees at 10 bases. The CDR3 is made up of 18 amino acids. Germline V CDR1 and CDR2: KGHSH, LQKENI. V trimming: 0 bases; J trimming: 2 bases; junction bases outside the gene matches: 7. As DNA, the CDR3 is TGTGCCAGCTCACCACCGCGGGGGCTAGCGGGAGCCTACAATGAGCAGTTCTTC. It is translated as CASSPPRGLAGAYNEQFF.